These 12 T cell receptor beta chains originate from one sample sequenced in a study of blood T cell repertoires in COVID-19. Measured with immunoSEQ multiplex PCR; TCRdb has only the in-frame clones, and not every one. The sample shows approximately 230,000 clones, approximately 80% of them seen only once. Material for sequencing was PBMCs or T cells enriched from blood (not recorded which). Receptors were obtained from a man aged 35 to 55 who had recovered from COVID-19.

Concerning this clone: One end of the junction fails to match germline, which may point to a read error. This chain joins TRBV24-1 and TRBJ2-3; 9 bases map to TRBD2. CDR1 is KGHDR and CDR2 is SFDVKD in the germline V gene. This CDR3 contains 15 residues. In DNA, the CDR3 is TGTGCCACCAGTGATCCCGGGACTAGCACCGATACGCAGTATTTT. Translating it yields CATSDPGTSTDTQYF.

CDR3 region: CASSPRDRGSGYTF. In DNA, the CDR3 is TGTGCCAGCAGTCCCCGGGACAGGGGATCTGGCTACACCTTC. The V gene is TRBV27, the J gene TRBJ1-2, with 10 bases that match TRBD1. Germline V gene sequence: CDR1 MNHEY, CDR2 SMNVEV (reference sequence). The J segment lost 7 bases and the V segment lost 5 bases, leaving 7 bases of the junction unmatched. The CDR3 contains 14 residues.

The CDR3 nucleotides are TGTGCCAGCAGCTTGCGGACAGGGGTTAATGGCTACACCTTC. Its translation: CASSLRTGVNGYTF. The chain employs TRBV5-6 and TRBJ1-2; TRBD1 matches at 9 bases. Germline loops: CDR1 SGHDT, CDR2 YYEEEE. CDR3 size: 14 residues. Trimming cost V 1 base and J 6 bases; bases outside gene matches: 4. The entire variable domain, with the rest obtained from reference TRBV5-6 and TRBJ1-2, is as follows: DAGVTQSPTHLIKTRGQQVTLRCSPKSGHDTVSWYQQALGQGPQFIFQYYEEEERQRGNFPDRFSGHQFPNYSSELNVNALLLGDSALYLCASSLRTGVNGYTFGSGTRLTVV.

The genes are TRBV3-1 (or the pseudogene TRBV3-2) and TRBJ2-2, with D maybe TRBD2 (6 bases). CDR1 LGHDT and CDR2 YNNKEL come from the germline V gene (reference sequence). This CDR3 comprises 14 residues. V gave up 6 bases and J gave up 3 bases, with 11 bases separating them. As DNA, the CDR3 is TGTGCCAGCAGGGGGGACTTTGACACCGGGGAGCTGTTTTTT. The encoded protein is CASRGDFDTGELFF.

In this sample, this clone turned up a few times. This chain links TRBV19 with TRBJ2-2, with 11 nucleotides matching TRBD2. The germline CDR1 and CDR2 sequences are LNHDA and SQIVND (reference sequence). The CDR3 consists of 16 residues. Trimming took 4 bases from V and 6 from J; bases not matched to a gene: 7. Here the CDR3 DNA reads TGTGCCAGTAGTACATCTAGCGGGGGGATCCCCGGGGAGCTGTTTTTT. Its translation: CASSTSSGGIPGELFF.

The chain couples TRBV5-1 to TRBJ2-7, with D possibly matching TRBD2 (6 bases). CDR1 SGHRS and CDR2 YFSETQ come from the germline V gene. The CDR3 covers 14 residues. V lost 0 bases, J lost 2 bases, and 9 bases lay in between. CDR3 in amino acids: CASSLAWGAYEQYF. The CDR3 DNA is TGCGCCAGCAGCTTGGCTTGGGGGGCCTACGAGCAGTACTTC.

The J gene is TRBJ2-2, the V gene TRBV18; TRBD1 aligns across 11 bases. The CDR3 runs to 16 residues. Losses at the gene ends were 2 bases for V and 7 bases for J; bases not matched to a gene: 6. CDR1 is KGHSH, CDR2 LQKENI, per germline. This CDR3 reads CASSPFGQGAIGELFF. Here the CDR3 DNA reads TGTGCCAGCTCACCATTTGGACAGGGGGCGATCGGGGAGCTGTTTTTT.

The genes are TRBV7-9 and TRBJ2-1; 8 bases align to TRBD2. Trimming at V came to 5 bases and at J to 4 bases, leaving 10 bases not matched to a gene. The CDR3 length is 16 residues. Per germline, CDR1 SEHNR and CDR2 FQNEAQ (reference sequence). The CDR3 region is CASSPTRVAGYNEQFF. CDR3 bases: TGTGCCAGCAGCCCTACGAGGGTAGCGGGATACAATGAGCAGTTCTTC.

J is TRBJ1-4 and V is TRBV30; a weak D match, TRBD1 (6 bases). Looked up from germline, CDR1 is GTSNPN and CDR2 is SVGIG (reference sequence). The V gene lost 7 bases and the J gene lost 2 bases, with 11 bases spanning the gap. The length of the CDR3 is 13 residues. CDR3 in DNA: TGTGCCTTCAACAGGGACACTAATGAAAAACTGTTTTTT. Protein product: CAFNRDTNEKLFF.

The chain has TRBV7-9 and TRBJ1-6; 8 positions match TRBD1. The junction had 6 bases not matched to a gene; V was cut back by 4 bases and J by 7 bases. CDR3 length: 15 amino acids. Germline V CDR1 and CDR2: SEHNR, FQNEAQ (reference sequence). DNA of the CDR3: TGTGCCAGCAGCTCTTTGAACAGGGGGAATTCACCCCTCCACTTT. Protein: CASSSLNRGNSPLHF.

This CDR3 reads CASSESGTGGVGYTF. CDR3 DNA: TGTGCCAGCAGCGAGTCCGGGACAGGGGGCGTAGGCTACACCTTC. The chain employs TRBV9 and TRBJ1-2; 12 positions match TRBD1. The CDR3 length is 15 residues. J gave up 8 bases and V 3 bases, and 8 bases lay outside the gene matches. Looked up from germline, CDR1 is SGDLS and CDR2 is YYNGEE. The full variable domain, rest sourced from reference TRBV9 and TRBJ1-2, is DSGVTQTPKHLITATGQRVTLRCSPRSGDLSVYWYQQSLDQGLQFLIQYYNGEERAKGNILERFSAQQFPDLHSELNLSSLELGDSALYFCASSESGTGGVGYTFGSGTRLTVV.

Only a few counts were recorded for this clone. V is TRBV9 and J is TRBJ2-5, with TRBD1 matching over 7 bases. The germline V gene has CDR1 SGDLS and CDR2 YYNGEE. The CDR3 contains 14 residues. The V and J ends lost 0 bases and 3 bases, in that order; junction bases with no gene match: 2. The CDR3 DNA follows: TGTGCCAGCAGCGTAGGGGACAGTAAAGAGACCCAGTACTTC. It is translated as CASSVGDSKETQYF. The whole variable domain, remainder taken from reference TRBV9 and TRBJ2-5, is DSGVTQTPKHLITATGQRVTLRCSPRSGDLSVYWYQQSLDQGLQFLIQYYNGEERAKGNILERFSAQQFPDLHSELNLSSLELGDSALYFCASSVGDSKETQYFGPGTRLLVL.